These T cell receptor beta chains were read from a single sample in a study of cytomegalovirus exposure and HLA in healthy donors. Sequencing was performed with immunoSEQ multiplex PCR; in TCRdb, only in-frame clones are kept and a portion is missing. The table records 110,000 to 150,000 clones, 75% of them present only once. Sequenced: PBMCs. The receptors derive from a young man in good health and CMV-seronegative. CDR3s include the opening cysteine and the closing phenylalanine or tryptophan. A D gene is named only where the DNA matches it firmly. For some rows the clone size is stated as once, few or many, or as a class when expanded; others skip it.

j_call clone_size v_call d_call cdr3_nt cdr3_aa
TRBJ2-7 once TRBV27 . TGTGCCACCCAGCGGAGGGCCTCCTACGAGCAGTACTTC CATQRRASYEQYF
TRBJ2-2 . TRBV30 . TGTGCCTGGAGACATGGAGGGATGGGCACCGGGGAGCTGTTTTTT CAWRHGGMGTGELFF
TRBJ1-1 . TRBV25-1 TRBD1 TGTGCCAGCGGACAGGGTGGGATGAACACTGAAGCTTTCTTT CASGQGGMNTEAFF
TRBJ2-5 . TRBV5-1 . TGCGCCAGCAGCTTCTCAGGGAACGAGGAGACCCAGTACTTC CASSFSGNEETQYF
TRBJ2-7 . TRBV2 TRBD1 TGTGCCAGCAGTGCTCGGACAGGGGAGGACGAGCAGTACTTC CASSARTGEDEQYF
TRBJ2-7 . TRBV6-6 TRBD1 TGTGCCAGCAGTTACTCCGGGACAGGGCCCCACGAGCAGTACTTC CASSYSGTGPHEQYF
TRBJ1-5 . TRBV2 . TGTGCCAGCAGTTCCCAAGGGGGGGGCAGTCAGCCCCAGCATTTT CASSSQGGGSQPQHF
TRBJ1-4 . TRBV30 TRBD1 TGTGCCTGGAGTTCGGGACAGGGTACTACGGCTAATGAAAAACTGTTTTTT CAWSSGQGTTANEKLFF
TRBJ1-1 once TRBV5-1 . TGCGCCAGCAGCTCAACGGGGATCTTTGGGGACACTGAAGCTTTCTTT CASSSTGIFGDTEAFF
TRBJ2-3 . TRBV28 . TGTGCCAGCAGGGGTGGGGGGCTAGCGGTCACAGATACGCAGTATTTT CASRGGGLAVTDTQYF
TRBJ1-2 once TRBV30 . TGTGCCTGGTTCCCCCTCCAGTCCGGCTACACCTTC CAWFPLQSGYTF
TRBJ2-1 . TRBV5-4 TRBD2 TGTGCCAGCAGCTTGGGTCCGACTAGCGGGAGTGTCTATGAGCAGTTCTTC CASSLGPTSGSVYEQFF